This is a list of T cell receptor beta chains from one sample in a study of T cells in Graves' hyperthyroidism and ophthalmopathy. TCRdb redid the calling of the multiplex PCR reads with MiXCR, one entry per CDR3 protein. The table lists a few hundred thousand distinct CDR3 sequences, approximately 14% of them singletons, with roughly 25% in the top ten. Input material: blood. These receptor sequences come from a woman in her late teens or twenties with Graves' hyperthyroidism that later progressed to Graves' ophthalmopathy. CDR3s include the opening cysteine and the closing phenylalanine or tryptophan. A D gene is named only where the DNA matches it firmly. Not all rows give a size; the values are once, few, many and, for expanded clones, a class.

abundance	len	d_gene	v_gene	j_gene	CDR3nt	CDR3aa
-	14	TRBD1	TRBV29-1	TRBJ2-1	TGCAGCGTTGAGCAGGGGGAAACCTACAATGAGCAGTTCTTC	CSVEQGETYNEQFF
-	15	-	TRBV4-1	TRBJ1-1	TGCGCCAGCAGCCAAGAAAACTGGGCATTCACTGAAGCTTTCTTT	CASSQENWAFTEAFF
-	15	-	TRBV6-1	TRBJ2-7	TGTGCCAGCAGTGAAAGGTTAGCGAGGGCCTACGAGCAGTACTTC	CASSERLARAYEQYF
many	13	TRBD1	TRBV27	TRBJ2-1	TGTGCCAGCAGTCTGGACAGGGGTGATGAGCAGTTCTTC	CASSLDRGDEQFF
-	17	-	TRBV7-6	TRBJ2-1	TGTGCCAGCAGCTATTTTCGACCGGGACTCCAAAACGGCGAGCAGTTCTTC	CASSYFRPGLQNGEQFF
many	15	-	TRBV18	TRBJ2-5	TGTGCCAGCTCACCACAGCTTCAGTACCAAAAGACCCAGTACTTC	CASSPQLQYQKTQYF
many	16	-	TRBV7-9	TRBJ2-7	TGTGCCAGCACCAATATGGCCGGAGAGTTGGTGTACGAGCAGTACTTC	CASTNMAGELVYEQYF
many	15	-	TRBV10-3	TRBJ2-7	TGTGCCATCAGTGACTCGCGGGATTACTCCTACGAGCAGTACTTC	CAISDSRDYSYEQYF
many	15	-	TRBV6-5	TRBJ1-2	TGTGCCAGCAGTTACGCCATGGACCTGAACTATGGCTACACCTTC	CASSYAMDLNYGYTF
-	15	TRBD2	TRBV6-5	TRBJ2-3	TGTGCCAGCAGTTACACTAGCGGGGCCGGAGATACGCAGTATTTT	CASSYTSGAGDTQYF
-	16	TRBD1	TRBV14	TRBJ2-7	TGTGCCAGCAGCCAAGAGGGAGACAGGGAAACCGACGAGCAGTACTTC	CASSQEGDRETDEQYF
-	17	-	TRBV4-1	TRBJ2-1	TGCGCCAGCAGCCAAGAAGGGTCCCCATTGGGGGCGGGTGAGCAGTTCTTC	CASSQEGSPLGAGEQFF
-	14	-	TRBV14	TRBJ2-7	TGTGCCAGCAGCCAAGATCTAGGACCCTACGAGCAGTACTTC	CASSQDLGPYEQYF
many	13	-	TRBV27	TRBJ2-1	TGTGCCAGCAGTTACGGGAGCGGCAATGAGCAGTTCTTC	CASSYGSGNEQFF
many	16	-	TRBV27	TRBJ2-7	TGTGCCAGCAGTTTAGGGATCGGACCCAGCTCCTACGAGCAGTACTTC	CASSLGIGPSSYEQYF
many	14	-	TRBV7-9	TRBJ2-2	TGTGCCAGCAGCTTCTCCCCGAACACCGGGGAGCTGTTTTTT	CASSFSPNTGELFF
many	13	-	TRBV12-3/TRBV12-4	TRBJ1-1	TGTGCCAGCAGTTTCCAACCGAACACTGAAGCTTTCTTT	CASSFQPNTEAFF
many	12	-	TRBV20-1	TRBJ2-2	TGCAGTGCCTCGACCGGGGCCGGGGAGCTGTTTTTT	CSASTGAGELFF
-	14	TRBD1	TRBV6-1	TRBJ2-3	TGTGCCAGCAGTTCGGGACAGGTCACAGATACGCAGTATTTT	CASSSGQVTDTQYF
many	15	-	TRBV7-9	TRBJ2-5	TGTGCCAGCAGCCACACCTCCGGGAAAAGAGAGACCCAGTACTTC	CASSHTSGKRETQYF
many	14	-	TRBV5-1	TRBJ2-7	TGCGCCAGCAGCTTAGACAGGCTCTCCTACGAGCAGTACTTC	CASSLDRLSYEQYF
few	18	-	TRBV15	TRBJ2-1	TGTGCCACCAGTTACCCTGCAATAACCGCGAGCTCCTACAATGAGCAGTTCTTC	CATSYPAITASSYNEQFF
-	12	-	TRBV30	TRBJ1-2	TGTGCCTGGAGTGTAGACGTCTATGGCTACACCTTC	CAWSVDVYGYTF
many	13	-	TRBV6-1	TRBJ2-7	TGTGCCAGCAGTGAACGACGGCCCTACGAGCAGTACTTC	CASSERRPYEQYF
-	14	TRBD2	TRBV20-1	TRBJ2-1	TGCAGTCGGGGACTAGCGGGAGAGGGGAATGAGCAGTTCTTC	CSRGLAGEGNEQFF
-	14	-	TRBV15	TRBJ2-7	TGTGCCACCAGCAGGGACAGGACTACCTACGAGCAGTACTTC	CATSRDRTTYEQYF
few	16	TRBD2	TRBV28	TRBJ2-7	TGTGCCAGCAGTCGATCCGGGACTAGTCCTTCCTACGAGCAGTACTTC	CASSRSGTSPSYEQYF
-	16	TRBD2	TRBV9	TRBJ2-2	TGTGCCAGCAGCGGTAGCGGGAACGCGAACACCGGGGAGCTGTTTTTT	CASSGSGNANTGELFF
many	14	-	TRBV7-3	TRBJ2-5	TGTGCCAGCAGCTTAGAACCCCTGGAAGAGACCCAGTACTTC	CASSLEPLEETQYF
few	14	-	TRBV4-1	TRBJ1-4	TGCGCCAGCAGCCAAACCGCAACTAATGAAAAACTGTTTTTT	CASSQTATNEKLFF
-	14	-	TRBV4-2	TRBJ2-2	TGTGCCAGCAGCCAAGAAATGAACACCGGGGAGCTGTTTTTT	CASSQEMNTGELFF
-	15	-	TRBV6-4	TRBJ1-4	TGTGCCAGCAGTTTGGACTGCGCAACTAATGAAAAACTGTTTTTT	CASSLDCATNEKLFF
many	12	TRBD1	TRBV2	TRBJ1-2	TGTGCCAGCAGTCCCGACAGGGTCGGCTACACCTTC	CASSPDRVGYTF
many	14	TRBD1	TRBV9	TRBJ2-1	TGTGCCAGCAGCGCCGGGACAGGGTACAATGAGCAGTTCTTC	CASSAGTGYNEQFF